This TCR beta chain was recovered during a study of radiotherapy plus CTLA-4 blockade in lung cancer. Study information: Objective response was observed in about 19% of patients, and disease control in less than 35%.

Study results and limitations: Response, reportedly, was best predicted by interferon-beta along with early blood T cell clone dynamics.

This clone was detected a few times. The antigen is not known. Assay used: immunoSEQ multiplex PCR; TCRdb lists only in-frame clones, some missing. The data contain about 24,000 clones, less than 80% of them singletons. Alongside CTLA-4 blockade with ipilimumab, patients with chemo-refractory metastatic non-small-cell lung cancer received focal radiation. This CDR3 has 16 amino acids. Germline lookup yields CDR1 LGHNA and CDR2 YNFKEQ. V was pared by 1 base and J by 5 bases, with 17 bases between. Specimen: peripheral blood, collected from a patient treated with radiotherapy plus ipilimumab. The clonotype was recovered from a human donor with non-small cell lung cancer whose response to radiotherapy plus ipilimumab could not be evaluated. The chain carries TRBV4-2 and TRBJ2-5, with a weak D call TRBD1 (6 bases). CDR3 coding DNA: TGTGCCAGCAGCCAAGGGGGGCAGGCCTACCGGGAGACCCAGTACTTC. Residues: CASSQGGQAYRETQYF.